The T cell receptor (beta chain) described here comes from a study of vaccination effects on CD4 cells after COVID-19. Antigen-specific CD4+ T cells were first expanded with viral peptide pools by the ViraFEST assay and only then sequenced. The culture ran for 10 days, and then CD4+ T cells were isolated. According to the study, vaccine recipients showed no prior SARS-CoV-2 infection and negative nucleocapsid antibodies. Wells each received around 2.1 million PBMC, cultured with approximately 9.7 IU/ml IL-2 and 10 ug/ml peptides. General study points: Infection-derived and vaccine-derived clones contracted markedly late after vaccination. No early post-infection timepoints were available in the study, which also included few convalescent patients.

This clone was counted between two and nine times. Its specificity is unknown. The protocol was immunoSEQ multiplex PCR, while the TCRdb copy is restricted to in-frame clones and leaves out a portion. The profile shows approximately 74,000 clones, approximately 74% of them singletons. CDR3 length equals 15 residues. J was trimmed by 7 bases and V by 5 bases; bases with no gene match: 10. The V gene's germline CDR1 is MNHNY and CDR2 SVGAGI (reference sequence). The chain links TRBV6-6 to TRBJ2-7, with TRBD1 matching over 11 bases. Sequencing was performed on CD4+ T cells from PBMCs cultured with HCoV-NL63 spike peptides, taken before COVID-19 vaccination. The receptor was derived from a human donor who received a COVID-19 vaccine. The CDR3 DNA reads as TGTGCCAGCAGTACACCGGGACAGGGGGTGGAAGAGCAGTACGTC. It is translated as CASSTPGQGVEEQYV.